This T cell receptor (beta chain) is from a study of cytomegalovirus exposure and HLA in healthy donors. Trimming pared 3 bases from V and 5 bases from J, leaving 7 bases between. Germline V gives CDR1 LNHDA, CDR2 SQIVND (reference sequence). The CDR3 runs 12 residues. Primers for the PCR totalled 60 Vbeta and 13 Jbeta. Profiling relied on immunoSEQ multiplex PCR, and the TCRdb table lists in-frame clones only, not all of them. The sample comprises 95,000 to 100,000 clones, approximately 80% of which are singletons, and around 3.5% rests with the top ten. This TCR derives from a man aged 35 to 55 in good health and CMV-seronegative. V usage is TRBV19 and J usage is TRBJ1-2; the D is unclear. Sample: PBMCs. CDR3 in amino acids: CASSMVQYGYTF. The CDR3 DNA reads as TGTGCCAGTAGTATGGTACAGTATGGCTACACCTTC.